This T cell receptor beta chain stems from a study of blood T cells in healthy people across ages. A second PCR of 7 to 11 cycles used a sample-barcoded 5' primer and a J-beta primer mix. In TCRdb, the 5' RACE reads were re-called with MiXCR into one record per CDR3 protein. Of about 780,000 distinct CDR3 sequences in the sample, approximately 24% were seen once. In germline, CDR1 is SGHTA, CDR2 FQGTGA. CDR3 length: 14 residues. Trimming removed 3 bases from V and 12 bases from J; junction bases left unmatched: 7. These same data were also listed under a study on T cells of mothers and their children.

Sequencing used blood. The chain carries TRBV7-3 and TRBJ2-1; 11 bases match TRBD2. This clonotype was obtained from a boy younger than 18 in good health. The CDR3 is CASSLGLAGGRQFF. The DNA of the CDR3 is TGTGCCAGCAGCTTGGGTCTAGCGGGGGGTCGGCAGTTCTTC.